The 12 T cell receptor beta chains below were found in one sample sequenced in a study of response to subunit inactivated influenza vaccine. From the RT-PCR reads, TCRdb called clonotypes with MiXCR, one entry per CDR3 protein. The sample shows 450,000 to 600,000 distinct CDR3 sequences, 16% of them seen only once. Sequences were derived from CD4+ T cells sorted from PBMCs, sampled less than 30 months after vaccination. These receptors were obtained from a man between 50 and 69 years old who received an inactivated influenza vaccine.

This chain connects TRBV29-1 to TRBJ1-6, with D unresolved. The germline gives CDR1 SQVTM, CDR2 ANQGSEA. V lost 7 bases and J 8 bases, leaving 24 bases between the germline ends. The CDR3 has 16 residues. DNA of the CDR3: TGCAGCGCCCCGACCAATGACATGGCCGCTGATTCACCCCTCCACTTT. As protein: CSAPTNDMAADSPLHF.

This clonotype was detected a few times. The V gene is TRBV12-3 or TRBV12-4, the J gene TRBJ1-2, with TRBD1 identical over 9 bases. The trim removed 3 bases at V and 1 base at J, leaving 6 bases unmatched. This CDR3 comprises 16 residues. As DNA, the CDR3 is TGTGCCAGCAGTTTTATCCCGGACAGGGGTAACTATGGCTACACCTTC. Its translation: CASSFIPDRGNYGYTF.

This clonotype was counted between two and nine times. The genes are TRBV5-1 and TRBJ2-7, with TRBD1 as a possible D gene (6 bases). The germline gives CDR1 SGHRS, CDR2 YFSETQ. The germline V and J ends were trimmed by 0 bases and 7 bases, with 14 bases remaining between them. The CDR3 runs 14 residues. For the CDR3, the DNA is TGCGCCAGCAGCTTGGGAATGGGGGCGAGAGAGCAGTACTTC. Translated, it gives CASSLGMGAREQYF.

The chain combines TRBV24-1 with TRBJ2-5; 7 bases map to TRBD2. Germline V lookup: CDR1 KGHDR, CDR2 SFDVKD. With 3 bases clipped from V and 5 bases from J, the junction kept 2 bases outside the gene matches. CDR3 length: 13 residues. CDR3 protein: CATSDSGEETQYF. The CDR3 DNA reads as TGTGCCACCAGTGATAGCGGGGAGGAGACCCAGTACTTC.

Only a few counts were recorded for this clonotype. The genes are TRBV21-1 and TRBJ1-6; TRBD1, the D gene given by the table, was not confirmed from the DNA. TRBV21-1 is a recognized pseudogene. The CDR3 covers 15 residues. The CDR3 DNA reads as TGTGCCAGCAGCAGGGGACAGGGGCTTAATTCACCCCTCCACTTT. Residues: CASSRGQGLNSPLHF.

Only a few counts were recorded for this clonotype. One end of the junction is discordant with germline, which a read error may explain. Here the CDR3 reads CASSSPRQANTEAFF. The CDR3, as DNA: TGTGCCAGTAGTTCCCCTCGACAGGCGAACACTGAAGCTTTCTTT. The chain employs TRBV6-2 or TRBV6-3 and TRBJ1-1; D might be TRBD1 (6 bases). Germline-derived CDR1 and CDR2 are MNHEY and SVGEGT. This CDR3 is built from 15 residues.

This clonotype occurred a few times. This chain uses TRBV2 with TRBJ2-5; no clear D. This CDR3 comprises 17 residues. Germline V CDR1 and CDR2: SNHLY, FYNNEI. V shed 4 bases and J shed 1 base, with 19 bases lying between them. The CDR3 DNA sequence: TGTGCCAGCAGTGGCGAAATATTCATGGGCTCCCAAGAGACCCAGTACTTC. Translated, it gives CASSGEIFMGSQETQYF.

There are a few counts of this clonotype. The J gene is TRBJ2-2, the V gene TRBV4-2; D ambiguous. Trimming cost V 0 bases and J 6 bases, with 11 bases left between them. Germline CDR1 and CDR2: LGHNA and YNFKEQ. The CDR3 runs to 15 residues. The CDR3 here is CASSQDLDPPGELFF. CDR3 sequence (DNA): TGTGCCAGCAGCCAAGATTTGGACCCTCCCGGGGAGCTGTTTTTT.

Only a few counts were recorded for this clonotype. This rearrangement joins TRBV12-3 or TRBV12-4 to TRBJ1-4; weak D call: TRBD1 (5 bases). Trimming took off 5 bases at V and 2 bases at J, with 12 bases between the two ends. The length of the CDR3 is 15 residues. The CDR3 coding sequence is TGTGCCAGCAGTATTTACCGGGGGACTAATGAAAAACTGTTTTTT. Its protein product is CASSIYRGTNEKLFF.

The rearrangement links TRBV4-3 to TRBJ2-6; 7 positions match TRBD1. CDR1 LGHNA and CDR2 YSLEER come from the germline V gene. The CDR3 covers 18 residues. The V segment lost 4 bases and the J segment 0 bases; nucleotides outside the gene matches: 9. In DNA, the CDR3 is TGCGCCAGCAGCCTAGAGCCGGGACAGAGCTCTGGGGCCAACGTCCTGACTTTC. Its translation: CASSLEPGQSSGANVLTF.

This clonotype was counted ten times or more. The V call is TRBV5-1, the J call TRBJ2-4; TRBD1 might be the D (6 bases). V lost 2 bases to trimming and J lost 6 bases, with 12 bases between them. The CDR3 has 14 residues. Germline V lookup: CDR1 SGHRS, CDR2 YFSETQ. This CDR3 reads CASSFGQTRNIQYF. The DNA of the CDR3 is TGCGCCAGCAGCTTTGGACAGACCAGAAACATTCAGTACTTC.

The chain joins TRBV4-1 to TRBJ1-4, with D perhaps TRBD1 (5 bases). The CDR3 contains 15 residues. Germline CDR1 is MGHRA and CDR2 is YSYEKL. V was shortened by 0 bases and J by 10 bases, with 15 bases between the two germline ends. CDR3 sequence (DNA): TGCGCCAGCAGCCAAGAAGGTGGGGCGTTGGTAAAACTGTTTTTT. Residues: CASSQEGGALVKLFF.